A few counts support the clone carrying this T cell receptor (beta chain). Its antigen is still unknown. These data are taken from a study of cytomegalovirus exposure and HLA in healthy donors. Study results and caveats: Rarity held for most TCR sequences, but there were some public TCRs that occurred in many donors. Presence/absence analyses rested on an assumption that sequencing depth was roughly uniform across donors. The number of N-insertions in an Asian-associated ancestry cluster was reportedly below the roughly 670-donor mean in a later analysis.

Primers for the PCR totalled 60 Vbeta and 13 Jbeta. The repertoire was sequenced with immunoSEQ multiplex PCR; TCRdb's copy has only in-frame clones and lacks some. Of roughly 72,000 clones in the sample, under 85% were seen once. The CDR3 is made up of 17 amino acids. J gave up 7 bases and V 0 bases, and 12 bases lay outside the gene matches. Per germline, CDR1 SGDLS and CDR2 YYNGEE. The sequence came from a woman in her 40s in good health and CMV-seropositive. The sample comprised PBMCs. The V call is TRBV9, the J call TRBJ2-1, with 8 bases identical to TRBD2. In nucleotides, the CDR3 is TGTGCCAGCAGCGTAGAAGCGGGGGCCGCTCTGGGGAATGAGCAGTTCTTC. Its translation is CASSVEAGAALGNEQFF.